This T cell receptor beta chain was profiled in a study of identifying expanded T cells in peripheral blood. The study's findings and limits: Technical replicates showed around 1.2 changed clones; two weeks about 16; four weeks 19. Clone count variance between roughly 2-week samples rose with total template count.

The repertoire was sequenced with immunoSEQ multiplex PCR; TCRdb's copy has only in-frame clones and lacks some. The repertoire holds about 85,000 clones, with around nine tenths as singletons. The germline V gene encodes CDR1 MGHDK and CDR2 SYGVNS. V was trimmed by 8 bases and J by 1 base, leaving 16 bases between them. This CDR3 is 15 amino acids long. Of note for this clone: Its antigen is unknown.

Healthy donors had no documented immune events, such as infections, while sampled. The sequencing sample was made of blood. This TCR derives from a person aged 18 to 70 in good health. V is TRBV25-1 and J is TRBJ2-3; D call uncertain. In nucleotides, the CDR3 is TGTGCCAGCTCCCCCATACTGTCGCGCACAGATACGCAGTATTTT. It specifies CASSPILSRTDTQYF.